This T cell receptor (beta chain) was recovered during a study of shared clonotypes between healthy human individuals. General study results and limits: Sorted-subset sequencing, rarefaction showed, was incomplete despite large depth.

Sequencing used immunoSEQ multiplex PCR; TCRdb keeps in-frame clones, though not all of them. The sample has some 580,000 clones, around 97% seen once. CDR1 SGHRS and CDR2 YFSETQ come from the germline V gene. The CDR3 covers 14 residues. V lost 4 bases and J 3 bases, leaving 11 bases between the germline ends. Comments on this clone: Antigen: not known.

Donors were Caucasian adults residing in Nashville, Tennessee, USA. The V and J genes are TRBV5-1 and TRBJ1-5; weak D call: TRBD1 (6 bases). The source material was naive CD4+ T cells sorted from blood. Indicated subset: CD45RA+ positively selected. The sequence derives from a woman between 25 and 40 years old in good health. The CDR3 reads CASSPQGTNQPQHF. As DNA, the CDR3 is TGCGCCAGCAGCCCCCAGGGGACCAATCAGCCCCAGCATTTT. Complete variable domain (other parts from reference TRBV5-1 and TRBJ1-5): KAGVTQTPRYLIKTRGQQVTLSCSPISGHRSVSWYQQTPGQGLQFLFEYFSETQRNKGNFPGRFSGRQFSNSRSEMNVSTLELGDSALYLCASSPQGTNQPQHFGDGTRLSIL.